The present T cell receptor (beta chain) was sequenced within a study of blood T cell repertoires in COVID-19. This clone was found a few times. The CDR3 loop spans 16 amino acids. Trimming removed 5 bases from V and 2 bases from J, with 16 bases in between. Germline V gene data show CDR1 as SGHTA and CDR2 as FQGTGA. How the authors handled the data: Amplified reference gene primers provided the basis for estimating nucleated cell counts. Assay: immunoSEQ multiplex PCR; the TCRdb copy retains only in-frame clones and omits some. The V and J calls and clone size were taken over from that table, and D and trimming were inferred from the DNA. The sample consists of under 200,000 clones, around four fifths of them appearing once. Enrolled during active infection, Seattle patients were then followed longitudinally.

The sequence was collected from a woman aged 70-85 years with COVID-19, enrolled during active disease. The chain carries TRBV7-3 and TRBJ1-5; perhaps TRBD1 as D (6 bases). Sequencing was done on a sample of peripheral blood. CDR3 nucleotides: TGTGCCAGCAGCCCCCCGTACAGGGCTCGCAATCAGCCCCAGCATTTT. Amino acids: CASSPPYRARNQPQHF.